A single sample is the source of the 27 T cell receptor beta chains below, sequenced in a study of blood T cells in healthy people across ages. Through a sample-barcoded 5' primer and a J-beta primer mix, a second PCR was run for 7 to 11 cycles. Each CDR3 protein gets one entry after TCRdb re-called the 5' RACE reads with MiXCR. The sample has 600,000 to 1,000,000 distinct CDR3 sequences, nearly 60% seen once. Sequencing input: blood. The origin of the receptors is a man aged 25-45 years in good health.

This clonotype has only a few counts. This chain uses TRBV20-1 with TRBJ2-1; TRBD2 agrees at 8 bases. The germline CDR1 and CDR2 sequences are DFQATT and SNEGSKA (reference sequence). The CDR3 is made up of 15 amino acids. Trimming at V came to 2 bases and at J to 10 bases, leaving 13 bases not matched to a gene. The DNA of the CDR3 is TGCAGTGCTAGAAGCGGGAGTTTTTTTCAAGGGGAGCAGTTCTTC. Amino acid sequence: CSARSGSFFQGEQFF.

The rearrangement uses TRBV21-1 and TRBJ2-4; TRBD1, the table's D call, was not compared with the DNA. TRBV21-1 is deemed a pseudogene. The CDR3 spans 17 residues. CDR3 nucleotide sequence: TGTGCCAGCACCCCGGCCCCAAAGGCATTAGCCAAAAACATTCAGTACTTC. It codes for CASTPAPKALAKNIQYF.

The chain recombines TRBV6-1 with TRBJ2-1; D gene uncertain. Germline V gene data show CDR1 as MNHNS and CDR2 as SASEGT. The germline V and J ends were trimmed by 7 bases and 10 bases, with 14 bases remaining between them. The CDR3 contains 12 residues. In nucleotides, the CDR3 is TGTGCCAGCATCTGGTTCCTCGGCGAGCAGTTCTTC. Translating gives CASIWFLGEQFF.

The rearrangement uses TRBV6-2 or TRBV6-3 and TRBJ1-2, with D perhaps TRBD1 (5 bases). The germline gives CDR1 MNHEY, CDR2 SVGEGT. This CDR3 region has 15 residues. The V gene lost 6 bases and the J gene lost 8 bases, with 22 bases spanning the gap. The CDR3 loop reads CASSLHLQVPRGYTF. The CDR3 nucleotides read TGTGCCAGCAGCCTCCATCTACAGGTACCGAGGGGCTACACCTTC.

The chain links TRBV6-7 to TRBJ2-7; 9 bases line up with TRBD2. TRBV6-7 is placed among ORFs of uncertain function. CDR3 length: 18 residues. J gave up 2 bases and V 2 bases, and 13 bases lay outside the gene matches. CDR3 nucleotides: TGTGCCAGCAGTTACAAGGGACTAGCTGAGAGCATCCCCTACGAGCAGTACTTC. Protein product: CASSYKGLAESIPYEQYF.

On this clonotype: Being one base from a much bigger clone, this may be a read error. The chain carries TRBV4-3 and TRBJ2-1; 8 nucleotides agree with TRBD2. The J call may be incorrect, as the DNA end agrees better with TRBJ2-7. CDR1 and CDR2 (germline): LGHNA, YSLEER. The CDR3 sequence is 16 residues long. CDR3: CASSQVPSGHYNEQYF. DNA of the CDR3: TGCGCCAGCAGCCAAGTGCCTAGCGGGCACTACAATGAGCAGTACTTC.

The CDR3 DNA sequence: TGTGCCAGTAGTACCATCCCGGGCTCCGAGCAGTACTTC. Its protein product is CASSTIPGSEQYF. The chain links TRBV19 to TRBJ2-7; D gene ambiguous. The CDR3 loop spans 13 amino acids. Trimming cost V 4 bases and J 6 bases, with 13 bases left between them. Germline CDR1 LNHDA, CDR2 SQIVND (reference sequence).

This chain connects TRBV7-2 to TRBJ1-2, with D unclear. The CDR3 runs to 14 residues. V was clipped by 2 bases and J by 7 bases, with 14 bases between them. Germline-derived CDR1 and CDR2 are SGHTA and FQGNSA. The CDR3 reads CASSLPNRGFGYTF. The CDR3 bases are TGTGCCAGCAGCTTACCCAACCGCGGTTTTGGCTACACCTTC.

In DNA form, the CDR3 reads TGTGCCAGCAGCCAACTAAGCGGTGCCCACAATGAGCAGTTCTTC. Its protein is CASSQLSGAHNEQFF. V gene TRBV25-1 combines with J gene TRBJ2-1; D might be TRBD2 (5 bases). Trimming took off 6 bases at V and 5 bases at J, with 17 bases between the two ends. There are 15 residues in the CDR3. Per germline, CDR1 MGHDK and CDR2 SYGVNS.

The chain couples TRBV20-1 to TRBJ2-7; 10 bases line up with TRBD2. The V gene's germline CDR1 is DFQATT and CDR2 SNEGSKA (reference sequence). The CDR3 length is 16 residues. With V trimmed by 6 bases and J by 4 bases, 15 bases remained unmatched. The CDR3 DNA sequence: TGCAGTGCGAGACTCATTAGCGGGACTAGCGAGTACGAGCAGTACTTC. Protein product: CSARLISGTSEYEQYF.

The chain combines TRBV6-5 with TRBJ2-1; TRBD2 is a possible D gene (5 bases). CDR1 MNHEY and CDR2 SVGAGI come from the germline V gene. Trimming left V 0 bases short and J 7 bases short, with 19 bases between. The length of the CDR3 is 17 residues. The DNA for the CDR3 is TGTGCCAGCAGTTACTCGATTAGTCGCAGGACTGAGAATGAGCAGTTCTTC. It encodes CASSYSISRRTENEQFF.

This clonotype has more than one count but fewer than ten. The V call is TRBV3-1, the J call TRBJ2-1, with unresolved D. The J call may be in error: the DNA end matches TRBJ2-7 better. The length of the CDR3 is 15 residues. Germline V CDR1 and CDR2: LGHDT, YNNKEL (reference sequence). CDR3 DNA sequence: TGTGCCAGCAGCCATGGCGGTGAACTCTACAATGAGCAGTACTTC. This sequence encodes CASSHGGELYNEQYF.

In DNA form, the CDR3 reads TGTGCCAGCAGCCAAGGTGAACTACAGGCGCGACACTATGGCTACACCTTC. Its translation is CASSQGELQARHYGYTF. The J gene is TRBJ1-2, the V gene TRBV3-1; tentative D call: TRBD1 (5 bases). Trimming cost V 1 base and J 3 bases, with 18 bases left between them. CDR1 is LGHDT and CDR2 is YNNKEL in the germline V gene (reference sequence). The CDR3 sequence is 17 residues long.

CDR3 nucleotides: TGTGCCAGCACAGTGGTGACAGGGGGCATCTATGGCTACACCTTC. It encodes CASTVVTGGIYGYTF. J is TRBJ1-2 and V is TRBV28, with 10 bases lining up with TRBD1. J gave up 4 bases and V 7 bases, and 9 bases lay outside the gene matches. Germline CDR1 MDHEN, CDR2 SYDVKM. The CDR3 spans 15 residues.

This chain connects TRBV3-1 to TRBJ2-5; 7 bases map to TRBD2. The J call may be mistaken, given a closer DNA end match to TRBJ2-7. CDR3 length: 15 residues. Germline V gene lookup returns CDR1 LGHDT and CDR2 YNNKEL (reference sequence). The CDR3 DNA sequence: TGTGCCAGCAGCCAATACTTGGCGGGAGAATACGAGCAGTACTTC. Its translation: CASSQYLAGEYEQYF.

This chain joins TRBV6-1 and TRBJ2-5, with TRBD1 matching 11 bases. Trimming at V came to 11 bases and at J to 11 bases, leaving 19 bases not matched to a gene. Germline CDR1 is MNHNS and CDR2 is SASEGT. There are 15 residues in the CDR3. CDR3 DNA sequence: TGTGCCGCCCACACCGGGACAGGGGGTAGTAATGAGCAGTACTTC. Its translation: CAAHTGTGGSNEQYF.

The chain recombines TRBV20-1 with TRBJ2-7, with 9 bases lining up with TRBD1. The CDR3 consists of 15 residues. Trimming cost V 5 bases and J 1 base; bases outside gene matches: 9. CDR1 is DFQATT, CDR2 SNEGSKA, per germline (reference sequence). CDR3 in DNA: TGCAGTGCTTTCACTCGGGACAGGGCGTCCTACGAGCAGTACTTC. Its translation is CSAFTRDRASYEQYF.

The rearrangement uses TRBV29-1 and TRBJ2-5, with TRBD1 identical over 10 bases. Germline CDR1 reads SQVTM; CDR2 reads ANQGSEA. CDR3 length: 14 amino acids. The V segment lost 6 bases and the J segment 1 base; nucleotides outside the gene matches: 5. The chain's CDR3 is CSVGTGVLQETQYF. In nucleotides, the CDR3 is TGCAGCGTCGGGACAGGGGTACTCCAAGAGACCCAGTACTTC.

The V and J genes are TRBV28 and TRBJ1-5, with D possibly being TRBD1 (5 bases). The germline gives CDR1 MDHEN, CDR2 SYDVKM. This CDR3 is built from 15 residues. V shed 3 bases and J shed 3 bases, with 12 bases lying between them. CDR3 DNA: TGTGCCAGCAGTTTCGGGGGACGACTCAATCAGCCCCAGCATTTT. It yields the protein CASSFGGRLNQPQHF. The complete variable domain, with remaining parts taken from reference TRBV28 and TRBJ1-5, reads DVKVTQSSRYLVKRTGEKVFLECVQDMDHENMFWYRQDPGLGLRLIYFSYDVKMKEKGDIPEGYSVSREKKERFSLILESASTNQTSMYLCASSFGGRLNQPQHFGDGTRLSIL.

This clonotype came up a few times. The V gene is TRBV6-2 or TRBV6-3, the J gene TRBJ2-2; D remains unclear. The germline gives CDR1 MNHEY, CDR2 SVGEGT. With 6 bases removed from V and 2 bases from J, the gap between germline ends came to 4 bases. This CDR3 has 12 residues. CDR3 DNA sequence: TGTGCCAGCAGCTTAAACACCGGGGAGCTGTTTTTT. Translated, it gives CASSLNTGELFF.

CDR3 sequence (DNA): TGCGCCAGCAGCGTCCGGACAGGGACTAGCGGGAGGGGGAACATTCAGTACTTC. As protein: CASSVRTGTSGRGNIQYF. The chain couples TRBV4-1 to TRBJ2-4, with 16 bases that match TRBD2. From germline, CDR1 is MGHRA and CDR2 YSYEKL. This CDR3 is 18 amino acids long. J lost 7 bases, V lost 5 bases, and 11 bases had no gene match.

This sequence joins TRBV5-1 and TRBJ1-1; D remains ambiguous. Germline lookup yields CDR1 SGHRS and CDR2 YFSETQ. Deletions cut 2 bases from V and 0 bases from J, with 5 bases between. CDR3 length equals 13 residues. The DNA of the CDR3 is TGCGCCAGCAGCTTTAACATGAACACTGAAGCTTTCTTT. This gives the protein CASSFNMNTEAFF.

J is TRBJ2-4 and V is TRBV20-1, with 10 bases that match TRBD2. TRBJ2-7 explains the end of the DNA better; the J call may be wrong. The CDR3 is made up of 15 amino acids. CDR1 DFQATT and CDR2 SNEGSKA come from the germline V gene (reference sequence). The CDR3 coding sequence is TGCAGTGCTAGTTCCCCTAGCGGGAGCGACTACGAGCAGTACTTC. Translating gives CSASSPSGSDYEQYF.

The rearrangement uses TRBV20-1 and TRBJ2-1; D is unresolved. The CDR3 spans 18 residues. The germline gives CDR1 DFQATT, CDR2 SNEGSKA (reference sequence). V was clipped by 1 base and J by 6 bases, with 25 bases between them. DNA for the CDR3: TGCAGTGCTAGAGGCCAGATTTCCTCGAGGCTCGGAGTCAATGAGCAGTTCTTC. It translates to CSARGQISSRLGVNEQFF.

V usage is TRBV7-2 and J usage is TRBJ2-7, with D possibly being TRBD2 (6 bases). The CDR3 spans 13 residues. V was clipped by 4 bases and J by 12 bases, with 19 bases between them. CDR1 and CDR2 from the germline V gene are SGHTA and FQGNSA. The CDR3 nucleotides are TGTGCCAGCAGCTCAAATCTGGGGGGACCAATGTACTTC. The encoded protein is CASSSNLGGPMYF.

This clonotype was detected a few times. The V and J genes are TRBV7-2 and TRBJ2-5, with D unclear. Germline CDR1 is SGHTA and CDR2 is FQGNSA. The CDR3 loop spans 15 amino acids. V shed 7 bases and J shed 11 bases, with 26 bases lying between them. The CDR3 coding sequence is TGTGCCAGCACCCCTTGGGAAGGGCGGATCAATGAGCAGTACTTC. Protein sequence: CASTPWEGRINEQYF.

This chain links TRBV4-2 with TRBJ1-1, with a possible D match to TRBD1 (5 bases). Per germline, CDR1 LGHNA and CDR2 YNFKEQ. Trimming cost V 3 bases and J 4 bases, with 15 bases left between them. The CDR3 extends over 15 amino acids. The chain's CDR3 is CASSHGGGEFTEAFF. In DNA form, the CDR3 reads TGTGCCAGCAGCCACGGGGGAGGAGAGTTCACTGAAGCTTTCTTT.